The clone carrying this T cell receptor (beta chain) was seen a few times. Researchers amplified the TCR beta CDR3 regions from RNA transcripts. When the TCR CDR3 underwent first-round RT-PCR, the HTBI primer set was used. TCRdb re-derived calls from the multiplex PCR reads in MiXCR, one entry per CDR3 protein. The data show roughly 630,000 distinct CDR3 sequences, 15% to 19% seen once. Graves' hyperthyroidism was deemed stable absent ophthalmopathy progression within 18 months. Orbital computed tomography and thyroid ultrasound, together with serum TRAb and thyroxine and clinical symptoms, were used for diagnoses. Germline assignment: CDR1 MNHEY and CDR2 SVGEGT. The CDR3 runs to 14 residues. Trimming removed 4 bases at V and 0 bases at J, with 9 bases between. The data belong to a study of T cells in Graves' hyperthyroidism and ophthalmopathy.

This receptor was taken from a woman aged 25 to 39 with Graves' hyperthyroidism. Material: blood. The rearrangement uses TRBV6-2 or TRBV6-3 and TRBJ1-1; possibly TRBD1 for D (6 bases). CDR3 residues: CASSFQGMNTEAFF. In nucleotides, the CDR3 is TGTGCCAGCAGTTTCCAGGGGATGAACACTGAAGCTTTCTTT.